The 15 T cell receptor beta chains below come from one sample, sequenced in a study of T cell changes during pregnancy in multiple sclerosis. This table comes from immunoSEQ multiplex PCR, and its TCRdb copy is limited to in-frame clones, with some not included. Of 55,000 to 75,000 clones in the sample, about 93% were seen once. The sequencing here drew on CD8+ T cells from peripheral blood mononuclear cells, taken in the second trimester of pregnancy. The origin of the receptors is a female donor with multiple sclerosis, enrolled in a pregnancy study.

The chain combines TRBV6-1 with TRBJ2-3; TRBD2 aligns across 15 bases. The CDR3 consists of 17 residues. V was pared by 2 bases and J by 4 bases, with 4 bases of the junction left unmatched. Germline CDR1 and CDR2: MNHNS and SASEGT. The CDR3 bases are TGTGCCAGCAGTGAATGGGGACTAGCGGGAGGCGCAGATACGCAGTATTTT. This gives the protein CASSEWGLAGGADTQYF.

The chain is built from TRBV27 and TRBJ2-3, with D unresolved. The CDR3 contains 16 residues. Trimming took 0 bases from V and 4 from J, leaving 14 bases between them. Germline V CDR1 and CDR2: MNHEY, SMNVEV (reference sequence). In nucleotides, the CDR3 is TGTGCCAGCAGTTTATCGACGTCCAGGCCCGCAGATACGCAGTATTTT. Translating it yields CASSLSTSRPADTQYF.

The gene calls are TRBV7-6 and TRBJ2-5, with D possibly TRBD1 on 6 matching bases. TRBJ2-7 explains the end of the DNA better; the J call may be wrong. CDR1 SGHVS and CDR2 FNYEAQ come from the germline V gene. The CDR3 extends over 13 amino acids. The CDR3 region has the DNA TGTGCCAGCAGCATGGGACAATCCTACGAGCAGTACTTC. It specifies CASSMGQSYEQYF.

This CDR3 is CASSSGQGPYEQYF. CDR3 DNA sequence: TGTGCCAGCAGTTCGGGACAGGGCCCCTACGAGCAGTACTTC. This chain uses TRBV27 with TRBJ2-7; 9 bases fit TRBD1. CDR3 size: 14 residues. V lost 4 bases to trimming and J lost 2 bases; unmatched junction nucleotides: 3. The germline gives CDR1 MNHEY, CDR2 SMNVEV (reference sequence).

The J gene is TRBJ2-3, the V gene TRBV7-2, with TRBD2 matching 10 bases. The CDR3 runs to 15 residues. The germline V gene encodes CDR1 SGHTA and CDR2 FQGNSA. Losses at the gene ends were 5 bases for V and 0 bases for J; bases not matched to a gene: 2. The CDR3 DNA follows: TGTGCCAGCAGCATGACTAGCGGGAGCACAGATACGCAGTATTTT. Translated: CASSMTSGSTDTQYF.

This clone was detected only once. The chain uses TRBV5-1 and TRBJ1-1; 7 bases fit TRBD1. Germline trimming cut 4 bases from V and 4 bases from J; bases unmatched to any gene: 4. The CDR3 has 13 amino acids. Germline loops: CDR1 SGHRS, CDR2 YFSETQ. The CDR3 sequence is CASSEGAGTEAFF. The CDR3 coding sequence is TGCGCCAGCAGCGAGGGGGCAGGCACTGAAGCTTTCTTT.

A word on this clone: Its ends do not fully match the called genes, so a read error is possible. The chain links TRBV13 to TRBJ2-1; D unresolved. Germline CDR1 reads PRHDT; CDR2 reads FYEKMQ (reference sequence). CDR3 length: 14 residues. DNA of the CDR3: TGTGCCAGCAGCTTAGCCTCTTCGGTCAATAAGCAGTTCTTC. Residues: CASSLASSVNKQFF.

The chain links TRBV5-1 to TRBJ2-2, with no clear D. Germline CDR1 and CDR2: SGHRS and YFSETQ. V lost 0 bases, J lost 7 bases, and 10 bases lay in between. The CDR3 is 14 amino acids. The CDR3 region is CASSLGSNGGELFF. CDR3 nucleotides: TGCGCCAGCAGCTTGGGCTCGAACGGCGGGGAGCTGTTTTTT.

The chain recombines TRBV29-1 with TRBJ1-1; D gene unclear. Germline CDR1 is SQVTM and CDR2 is ANQGSEA. The CDR3 sequence is 11 residues long. Trimming shortened V by 6 bases and J by 1 base, and 6 bases separated the two germline ends. The CDR3 sequence: CSVQENTEAFF. The CDR3 DNA is TGCAGCGTCCAGGAGAACACTGAAGCTTTCTTT.

The V call is TRBV5-4, the J call TRBJ2-7; weak D call: TRBD2 (5 bases). The CDR3 consists of 14 residues. V was trimmed by 4 bases and J by 3 bases, leaving 14 bases between them. Per germline, CDR1 SGHNT and CDR2 YYREEE (reference sequence). CDR3 region: CASSPGLPHYEQYF. CDR3 nucleotide sequence: TGTGCCAGCAGCCCCGGACTCCCCCACTACGAGCAGTACTTC.

The chain links TRBV7-6 to TRBJ2-7; D not certain. CDR3 length: 13 residues. The ends were cut back, 2 bases at V and 7 bases at J, with 12 bases in the middle. Germline V gene data show CDR1 as SGHVS and CDR2 as FNYEAQ. CDR3 DNA: TGTGCCAGCAGCTTACTGGGTGAGGAGGAGCAGTACTTC. It codes for CASSLLGEEEQYF.

This chain joins TRBV27 and TRBJ1-5; 8 bases agree with TRBD1. This CDR3 spans 14 amino acids. Per germline, CDR1 MNHEY and CDR2 SMNVEV (reference sequence). The trim removed 6 bases at V and 4 bases at J, leaving 5 bases unmatched. CDR3 loop: CASRPQGANQPQHF. DNA for the CDR3: TGTGCCAGCAGGCCTCAGGGGGCGAATCAGCCCCAGCATTTT.

The rearrangement joins TRBV4-1 to TRBJ1-1; TRBD1 is a possible D gene (6 bases). With 4 bases removed from V and 1 base from J, the gap between germline ends came to 16 bases. Germline V gene lookup returns CDR1 MGHRA and CDR2 YSYEKL. The CDR3 contains 16 residues. Here the CDR3 reads CASSPLSGVANTEAFF. CDR3 DNA: TGCGCCAGCAGCCCATTATCAGGGGTGGCGAACACTGAAGCTTTCTTT.

V usage is TRBV19 and J usage is TRBJ1-5; 9 nucleotides agree with TRBD1. The V gene end was trimmed by 3 bases and the J gene end by 4 bases; junction bases not matched to a gene: 4. This CDR3 is 15 amino acids long. CDR1 and CDR2 (germline): LNHDA, SQIVND (reference sequence). Here the CDR3 DNA reads TGTGCCAGTAGTATGACAGGGGGTTTTAATCAGCCCCAGCATTTT. Amino acid sequence: CASSMTGGFNQPQHF.

This clone was found once. The chain combines TRBV4-2 with TRBJ2-1, with D possibly TRBD1 on 5 matching bases. The CDR3 runs to 14 residues. Germline values: CDR1 LGHNA, CDR2 YNFKEQ. V lost 1 base, J lost 4 bases, and 8 bases lay in between. The CDR3 region is CASSQAGMYNEQFF. As DNA, the CDR3 is TGTGCCAGCAGCCAAGCAGGGATGTACAATGAGCAGTTCTTC.